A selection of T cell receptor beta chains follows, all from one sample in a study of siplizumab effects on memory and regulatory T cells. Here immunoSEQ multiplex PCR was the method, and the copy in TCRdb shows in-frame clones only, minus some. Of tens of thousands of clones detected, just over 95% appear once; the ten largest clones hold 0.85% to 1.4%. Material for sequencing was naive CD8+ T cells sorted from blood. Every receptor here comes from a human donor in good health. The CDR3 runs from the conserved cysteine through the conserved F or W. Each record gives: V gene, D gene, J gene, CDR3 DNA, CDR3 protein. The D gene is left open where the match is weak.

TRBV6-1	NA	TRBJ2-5	TGTGCCAGCGGGGAGACCCAGTACTTC	CASGETQYF
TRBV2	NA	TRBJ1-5	TGTGCCAGCAGTGAGAGGGCTAATAGCAATCAGCCCCAGCATTTT	CASSERANSNQPQHF
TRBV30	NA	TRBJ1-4	TGTGCCTGGGGGCTGGACGAAAAACTGTTTTTT	CAWGLDEKLFF
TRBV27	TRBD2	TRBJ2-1	TGTGCCAGCAAAAACCTCCTAACGGGACTAGGGCGATACAATGAGCAGTTCTTC	CASKNLLTGLGRYNEQFF
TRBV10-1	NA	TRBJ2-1	TGCGCCAGCAGTGAGTCGACTAGTCCCACCAATGAGCAGTTCTTC	CASSESTSPTNEQFF
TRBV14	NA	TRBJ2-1	TGTGCCAGCAGCCAAGTCTCCAGGGTTGAGCAGTTCTTC	CASSQVSRVEQFF
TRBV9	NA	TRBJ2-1	TGTGCCAGCAGCGTAGAGGGCCCGTATAGTCTGGGAGATAGTTACAATGAGCAGTTCTTC	CASSVEGPYSLGDSYNEQFF
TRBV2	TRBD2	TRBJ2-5	TGTGCCAGCAGTGAACATCTAGCGGGAGTTGAGACCCAGTACTTC	CASSEHLAGVETQYF
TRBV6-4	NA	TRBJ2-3	TGTGCCAGCAGTGCAGGGTTATCAGATACGCAGTATTTT	CASSAGLSDTQYF
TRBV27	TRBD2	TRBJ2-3	TGTGCCAGCAGTCCAGGGACTAGCGGGTGGGCAGATACACAGTATTTT	CASSPGTSGWADTQYF
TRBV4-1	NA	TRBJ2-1	TGCGCCAGCAGCTCAGCTATGGGTCCCGAGCAGTTCTTC	CASSSAMGPEQFF
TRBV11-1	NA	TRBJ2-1	TGTGCCAGCAGCCTGACAGGAAGCTCCTACAATGAGCAGTTCTTC	CASSLTGSSYNEQFF